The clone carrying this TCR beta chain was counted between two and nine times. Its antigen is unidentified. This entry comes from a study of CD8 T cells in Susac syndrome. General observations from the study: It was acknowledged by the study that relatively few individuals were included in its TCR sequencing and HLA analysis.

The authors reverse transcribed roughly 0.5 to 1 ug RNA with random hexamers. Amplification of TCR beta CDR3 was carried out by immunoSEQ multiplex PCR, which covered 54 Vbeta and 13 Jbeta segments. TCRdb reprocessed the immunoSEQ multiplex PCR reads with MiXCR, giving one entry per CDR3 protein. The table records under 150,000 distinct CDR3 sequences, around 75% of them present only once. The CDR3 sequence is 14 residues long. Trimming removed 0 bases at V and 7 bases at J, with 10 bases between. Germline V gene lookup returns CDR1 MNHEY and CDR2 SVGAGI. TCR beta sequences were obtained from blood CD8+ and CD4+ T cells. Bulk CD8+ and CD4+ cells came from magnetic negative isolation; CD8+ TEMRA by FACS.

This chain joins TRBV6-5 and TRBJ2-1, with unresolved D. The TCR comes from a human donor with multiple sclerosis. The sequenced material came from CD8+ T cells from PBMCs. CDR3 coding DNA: TGTGCCAGCAGTTACTCACCGAGTGGGAATGAGCAGTTCTTC. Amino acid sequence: CASSYSPSGNEQFF.